This T cell receptor (beta chain) was sequenced for a study of T cell responses to AZD1222 COVID-19 vaccine. Findings and caveats of the study: Baseline seropositivity occurred in only a handful of AZD1222 recipients. Among spike-specific TCRs, nearly half reportedly target unmutated variant regions. The breadth and depth of Spike-specific TCRs increased once two AZD1222 doses had been given. Vaccine-associated CD4 TCRs spanned spike, dominant at 160-218 and 743-854.

About this clone itself: As yet, its antigen is unknown.

Repertoires were generated with immunoSEQ multiplex PCR, while TCRdb's copy carries only in-frame clones and drops some. The table records roughly 89,000 clones, around nine tenths of them present only once. Deletions cut 1 base from V and 10 bases from J, with 5 bases between. The length of the CDR3 is 12 residues. Sample: peripheral blood, taken on day 0 of MenACWY control vaccination. The clonotype was recovered from an adult in good health. The chain combines TRBV12-3 or TRBV12-4 with TRBJ1-6; D ambiguous. CDR3 protein: CASSLGESPLHF. CDR3 coding DNA: TGTGCCAGCAGTTTAGGGGAATCACCCCTCCACTTT.